The rows below give T cell receptor beta chains drawn from one sample of a study of T cells in Graves' hyperthyroidism and ophthalmopathy. TCRdb called the multiplex PCR reads again in MiXCR, with one record for every CDR3 protein. Of hundreds of thousands of distinct CDR3 sequences in the sample, about a third were seen once. The sample taken for sequencing was blood. These TCRs come from a woman aged 40 to 50 with Graves' hyperthyroidism. The CDR3 runs from the conserved cysteine through the conserved F or W. The D gene is left open where the match is weak. Size tells how often a clone was seen (once, few, many) or the class of an expanded clone, and some rows leave it out.

NA	TRBV6-6	NA	TRBJ1-1	TGTGCCAGCAATAACAGGGTCCGAACTTTCTTT	CASNNRVRTFF
NA	TRBV19	NA	TRBJ1-6	TGTGCCAGTAGTTTTCCCTCTTCACCCCCCCACTTT	CASSFPSSPPHF
TRBD1	TRBV7-6	NA	TRBJ1-2	TGTGCCAGCAGCTCCATGGACAGGGGGGACTATGGCTACACCTTC	CASSSMDRGDYGYTF
TRBD1	TRBV2	few	TRBJ1-6	TGTGCCAGCAGTGTGGGGACAGGGGCTTATAATTCACCCCTCCACTTT	CASSVGTGAYNSPLHF
TRBD1	TRBV6-5	NA	TRBJ1-6	TGTGCCAGCAGTTACTCAAGACCGGGACAGGGGAATTCACCCCTCCACTTT	CASSYSRPGQGNSPLHF
TRBD1	TRBV20-1	NA	TRBJ1-2	TGCAGTGCTAGGGAGAGACAGGGGGACTATGGCTACACCTTC	CSARERQGDYGYTF
NA	TRBV7-3	NA	TRBJ2-6	TGTGCCAGCAATACAGGGTATGCTGGGGCCAACGTCCTGACTTTC	CASNTGYAGANVLTF
TRBD1	TRBV19	once	TRBJ1-1	TGTGCCAGTAGCGCTACAGGGGGCTGGGGCATTGAAGCTTTCTTT	CASSATGGWGIEAFF
NA	TRBV19	many	TRBJ1-3	TGTGCCAGTAGTCCCAGAGGACGAAACACCATATATTTT	CASSPRGRNTIYF
NA	TRBV6-1	NA	TRBJ1-1	TGTGCCAGCAGCTCGACCGGGGGCGCGGGAAAACCTGAAGCTTTCTTT	CASSSTGGAGKPEAFF
NA	TRBV11-2	NA	TRBJ1-5	TGTGCCAGCAGCAGGGCCCCGATCCAGCCCCAGCATTTT	CASSRAPIQPQHF
TRBD2	TRBV24-1	NA	TRBJ2-3	TGTGCCACCAGTGATTTGAGTAGCGGGAGCACAGATACGCAGTATTTT	CATSDLSSGSTDTQYF
NA	TRBV7-2	NA	TRBJ2-7	TGTGCCAGCACCCCCGGACGGGAAGGCTACGAGCAGTACTTC	CASTPGREGYEQYF
NA	TRBV3-1	few	TRBJ1-1	TGTGCCAGCAGCCACGGGGGCCCGAACACTGAAGCTTTCTTT	CASSHGGPNTEAFF
NA	TRBV7-9	many	TRBJ2-5	TGTGCCAGCAGCTTTCCCGGGGAGACCCAGTACTTC	CASSFPGETQYF
TRBD1	TRBV7-9	NA	TRBJ2-3	TGTGCCAGCAGCTTAGTAGACAGGGACCCAGATACGCAGTATTTT	CASSLVDRDPDTQYF
TRBD1	TRBV10-2	NA	TRBJ1-2	TGCGCCGACAGGGGGTATGGCTACACCTTC	CADRGYGYTF
NA	TRBV7-2	many	TRBJ1-3	TGTGCCAGCAGCTCCCCAGGCTATGGAAACACCATATATTTT	CASSSPGYGNTIYF
NA	TRBV6-2/TRBV6-3	few	TRBJ2-7	TGTGCCAGCAGTTACGTCCAGGGCTACGAGCAGTACTTC	CASSYVQGYEQYF
TRBD1	TRBV29-1	NA	TRBJ2-7	TGCAGCGCTAGACAGGGGGCAGAAGAGCAGTACTTC	CSARQGAEEQYF
TRBD1	TRBV4-1	many	TRBJ1-1	TGCGCCAGCAGCCGACGTCCGGACAGGGCCGACACTGAAGCTTTCTTT	CASSRRPDRADTEAFF
TRBD1	TRBV7-2	NA	TRBJ1-1	TGTGCCAGCAGAGAACAGGGGTTGGTCACTGAAGCTTTCTTT	CASREQGLVTEAFF
TRBD1	TRBV4-3	NA	TRBJ1-1	TGCGCCAGCAGCCAAGCGACACGATTTCAGGGGGCGACTGAAGCTTTCTTT	CASSQATRFQGATEAFF
NA	TRBV12-3/TRBV12-4	few	TRBJ1-6	TGTGCCAGCAGGCTGGACAGACCGATCTATAATTCACCCCTCCACTTT	CASRLDRPIYNSPLHF
TRBD1	TRBV7-8	many	TRBJ1-6	TGTGCCAGCAGCCCGACAGGGGGTAACTCACCCCTCCACTTT	CASSPTGGNSPLHF
NA	TRBV2	once	TRBJ2-6	TGTGCCAGCAGTCAAAGCCCTGGGGCCAACGTCCTGACTTTC	CASSQSPGANVLTF
NA	TRBV9	few	TRBJ1-1	TGTGCCAGCAGCCCCTTGCAGGATACTGAAGCTTTCTTT	CASSPLQDTEAFF
TRBD2	TRBV7-3	NA	TRBJ2-3	TGTGCCAGCAGTCGTAGACTAGCGGGGGCCCTCACAGATACGCAGTATTTT	CASSRRLAGALTDTQYF
TRBD1	TRBV7-2	NA	TRBJ1-2	TGTGCCAGCAGCTCCTACAGGGGCTTTGGCTACACCTTC	CASSSYRGFGYTF
NA	TRBV7-9	few	TRBJ1-3	TGTGCCAGCAGCCCTCAAGATTGGCGGCGAGAGACTGGAAACACCATATATTTT	CASSPQDWRRETGNTIYF
NA	TRBV7-2	few	TRBJ2-2	TGTGCCAGCAGCCTCCCCGGGAGCGGCTCCGGGGAGCTGTTTTTT	CASSLPGSGSGELFF
NA	TRBV5-1	few	TRBJ2-2	TGCGCCAGCAGCTTGGCCGGAAGCGCGATCACCGGGGAGCTGTTTTTT	CASSLAGSAITGELFF